This T cell receptor beta chain was recovered during a study of T-cell reconstitution after alpha-beta-depleted transplantation in children. The authors prepared the TCRbeta library with unique molecular identifiers. From the PCR reads, TCRdb called clonotypes with MiXCR, one entry per CDR3 protein. The data hold a few hundred thousand distinct CDR3 sequences, with roughly 14% observed a single time. Sequencing used PBMCs, obtained from the stem cell graft. This receptor was obtained from a human donor who donated a stem cell graft to a child with Fanconi anemia.

This CDR3 is CATSRKDPEDTQYF. The CDR3 DNA sequence: TGTGCCACCAGCAGAAAGGACCCCGAGGATACGCAGTATTTT. The chain combines TRBV15 with TRBJ2-3, with D uncertain. The CDR3 extends over 14 amino acids. CDR1 is LNHNV and CDR2 is YYDKDF in the germline V gene (reference sequence). V dropped 2 bases and J dropped 6 bases, with 12 bases sitting between them.